This T cell receptor (beta chain) was recovered during a study of blood T cell repertoires in COVID-19. Study-wide background: Sources were T cells, B-cell-depleted T cells, or PBMCs; the material itself was cDNA or gDNA.

This clone was recorded once. Here immunoSEQ multiplex PCR was the method, and the copy in TCRdb shows in-frame clones only, minus some. The data contain 150,000 to 200,000 clones, 65% to 85% of them singletons. Recruits, aged about 18 to 90 years, lived in 24 US areas. Donors were grouped by their self-reported clinical history. The recovered donors of Cohort 3 showed two negative PCRs, clearance, or symptom resolution. The CDR3 contains 14 residues. The ends lost 1 base at V and 4 bases at J; junction bases unmatched: 4. Per the germline V gene, CDR1 is GTSNPN and CDR2 is SVGIG (reference sequence). The sample consisted of PBMCs or T cells enriched from blood (not recorded which). The rearrangement joins TRBV30 to TRBJ2-3; TRBD1 matches at 8 bases. This sequence originates from a man in his forties who had recovered from COVID-19. The CDR3 DNA is TGTGCCTGGAGTGAAGGACAGGGAGCAGATACGCAGTATTTT. Translating it yields CAWSEGQGADTQYF.